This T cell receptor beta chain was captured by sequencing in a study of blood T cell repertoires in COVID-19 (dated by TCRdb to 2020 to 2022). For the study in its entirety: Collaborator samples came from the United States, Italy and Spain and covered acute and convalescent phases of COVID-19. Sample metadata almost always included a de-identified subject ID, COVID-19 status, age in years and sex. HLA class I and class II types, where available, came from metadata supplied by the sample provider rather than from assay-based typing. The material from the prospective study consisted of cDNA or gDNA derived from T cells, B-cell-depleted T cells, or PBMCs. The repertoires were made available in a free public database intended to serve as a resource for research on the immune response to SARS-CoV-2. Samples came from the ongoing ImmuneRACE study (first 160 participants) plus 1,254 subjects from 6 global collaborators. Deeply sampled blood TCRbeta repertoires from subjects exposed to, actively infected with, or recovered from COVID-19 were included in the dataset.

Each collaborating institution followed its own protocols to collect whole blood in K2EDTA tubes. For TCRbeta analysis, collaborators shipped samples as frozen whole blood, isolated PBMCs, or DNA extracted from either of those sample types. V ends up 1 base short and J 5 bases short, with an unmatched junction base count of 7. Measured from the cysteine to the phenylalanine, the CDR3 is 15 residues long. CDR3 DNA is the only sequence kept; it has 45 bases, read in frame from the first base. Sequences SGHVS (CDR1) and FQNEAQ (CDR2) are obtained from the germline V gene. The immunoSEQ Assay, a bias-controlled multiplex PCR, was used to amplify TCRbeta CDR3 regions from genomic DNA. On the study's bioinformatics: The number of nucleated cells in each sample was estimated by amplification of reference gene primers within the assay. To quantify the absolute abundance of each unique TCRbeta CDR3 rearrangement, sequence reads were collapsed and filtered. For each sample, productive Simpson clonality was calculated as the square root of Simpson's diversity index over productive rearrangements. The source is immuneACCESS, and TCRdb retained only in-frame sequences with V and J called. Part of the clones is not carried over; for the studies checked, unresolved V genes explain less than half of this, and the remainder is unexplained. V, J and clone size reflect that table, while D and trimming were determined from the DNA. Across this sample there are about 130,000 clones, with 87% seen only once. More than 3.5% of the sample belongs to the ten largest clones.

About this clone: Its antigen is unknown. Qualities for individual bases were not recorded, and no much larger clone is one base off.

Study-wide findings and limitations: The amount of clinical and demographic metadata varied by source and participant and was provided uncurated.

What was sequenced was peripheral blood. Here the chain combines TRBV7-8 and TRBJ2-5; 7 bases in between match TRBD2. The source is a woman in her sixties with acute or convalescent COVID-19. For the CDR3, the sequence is CASSLGEGMRETQYF. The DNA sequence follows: TGTGCCAGCAGCTTAGGGGAGGGGATGAGGGAGACCCAGTACTTC.